This T cell receptor beta chain is drawn from a study of T cell responses to AZD1222 COVID-19 vaccine. This CDR3 contains 14 residues. Concerning this clone: Its antigen is as yet unknown.

Using immunoSEQ multiplex PCR, the repertoire was profiled, and TCRdb retains in-frame clones only, with some absent. The repertoire includes approximately 140,000 clones, about 93% of them detected once, and over 0.95% sits in the top ten. Study results and caveats: Spike-spanning, vaccine-associated CD4 TCRs were dominant at 160-218 and 743-854. The repertoires were collected only after the peak T cell response. A rise in Spike-specific TCR breadth and depth followed two AZD1222 doses. Clonal diversity was possibly underestimated, and white British individuals and females predominated among donors.

The genes are TRBV21-1 and TRBJ2-1. TRBV21-1 is a listed pseudogene. This clonotype originated in an adult in good health. The sequencing here drew on peripheral blood, taken on day 0 of AZD1222 vaccination. The CDR3 loop is CASSKWGHYNEQFF. The CDR3 nucleotides read TGTGCCAGCAGCAAATGGGGTCATTACAATGAGCAGTTCTTC.